The rows below give T cell receptor beta chains drawn from one sample of a study of identical twins' blood T cells. MiXCR was run by TCRdb on the 5' RACE reads, yielding one entry per CDR3 protein. The top ten clones hold about 6.1% of a sample with roughly 380,000 distinct CDR3 sequences, about 28% of them seen once. The sample comprised PBMCs. These TCRs come from a woman between 18 and 55 years old in good health. CDR3s include the opening cysteine and the closing phenylalanine or tryptophan. A D gene is named only where the DNA matches it firmly. Not all rows give a size; the values are once, few, many and, for expanded clones, a class.

D: NA
V: TRBV10-3
size: many
J: TRBJ1-3
DNA: TGTGCCATCAGTGACGGCGGAACCTCTGGAAACACCATATATTTT
CDR3: CAISDGGTSGNTIYF

D: TRBD1
V: TRBV20-1
size: few
J: TRBJ2-3
DNA: TGCAGTGCTCCGGACAGGCTGAGCACAGATACGCAGTATTTT
CDR3: CSAPDRLSTDTQYF

D: NA
V: TRBV6-2/TRBV6-3
size: NA
J: TRBJ1-1
DNA: TGTGCCAGCAGTTACTCTCCCGTAAGGACGGAAGCTTTCTTT
CDR3: CASSYSPVRTEAFF

D: NA
V: TRBV12-3/TRBV12-4
size: NA
J: TRBJ1-5
DNA: TGTGCCAGCAGTTTCACCGTCGGGCAGCCCCGGCATTTT
CDR3: CASSFTVGQPRHF

D: TRBD2
V: TRBV9
size: NA
J: TRBJ2-1
DNA: TGTGCCAGCAGCGTATTGGGACTAAGAAGTGAGCAGTTCTTC
CDR3: CASSVLGLRSEQFF

D: NA
V: TRBV10-2
size: many
J: TRBJ2-1
DNA: TGCGCCAGCACCGGGACTTACAATGAGCAGTTCTTC
CDR3: CASTGTYNEQFF

D: NA
V: TRBV20-1
size: few
J: TRBJ1-3
DNA: TGCAGTGCTGTAAAGACAGCATCTGGAAACACCATATATTTT
CDR3: CSAVKTASGNTIYF

D: NA
V: TRBV20-1
size: few
J: TRBJ1-5
DNA: TGCAGTGCTAGACAGGGGAGAGGCAATCAGCCCCAGCATTTT
CDR3: CSARQGRGNQPQHF

D: TRBD1
V: TRBV10-3
size: NA
J: TRBJ1-1
DNA: TGTGCCGTAGGAGGGACAGGGGTGACTGAAGCTTTCTTT
CDR3: CAVGGTGVTEAFF

D: NA
V: TRBV4-2
size: NA
J: TRBJ2-1
DNA: TGTGCCAGCATGAGCACACCTGCTACTTACAATGAGCAGTTCTTC
CDR3: CASMSTPATYNEQFF

D: NA
V: TRBV6-5
size: NA
J: TRBJ1-5
DNA: TGTGCCAGCAGTTACCCAAGGGTTAGCAATCAGCCCCAGCATTTT
CDR3: CASSYPRVSNQPQHF

D: NA
V: TRBV20-1
size: NA
J: TRBJ1-4
DNA: TGCAGTGCTATCTACCGAGGGTCAAAGGCAACACAACTTGCAACTAATGAAAAACTGTTTTTT
CDR3: CSAIYRGSKATQLATNEKLFF

D: TRBD1
V: TRBV29-1
size: many
J: TRBJ2-2
DNA: TGCAGCGTTGAAGATTCGGGGACAGGGGGATCCGGGGAGCTGTTTTTT
CDR3: CSVEDSGTGGSGELFF

D: NA
V: TRBV23-1
size: many
J: TRBJ2-1
DNA: TGCGCCAGCAGTCGCAACAATGAGCAGTTCTTC
CDR3: CASSRNNEQFF

D: NA
V: TRBV12-3/TRBV12-4
size: few
J: TRBJ1-5
DNA: TGTGCCAGCAGCCTATGGAGGGACAATCAGCCCCAGCATTTT
CDR3: CASSLWRDNQPQHF

D: TRBD2
V: TRBV7-9
size: few
J: TRBJ2-7
DNA: TGTGCCAGCAGCTTTCCCGGGACTAGCGGGGGAAAATACTACGAGCAGTACTTC
CDR3: CASSFPGTSGGKYYEQYF

D: NA
V: TRBV5-1
size: few
J: TRBJ1-1
DNA: TGCGCCAGCAGCTTGTGGGGCTTGGGCACTGAAGCTTTCTTT
CDR3: CASSLWGLGTEAFF

D: NA
V: TRBV7-6
size: NA
J: TRBJ2-5
DNA: TGTGCCAGCAGCCACAGGACGTCGGAGACCCAGTACTTC
CDR3: CASSHRTSETQYF

D: NA
V: TRBV5-6
size: NA
J: TRBJ1-1
DNA: TGTGCCAGAAGCATCCGGACCCTGAACACTGAAGCTTTCTTT
CDR3: CARSIRTLNTEAFF

D: NA
V: TRBV7-3
size: NA
J: TRBJ1-1
DNA: TGTGCCAGCAGCCAATCTATGGGGGGGGCAGACACTGAAGCTTTCTTT
CDR3: CASSQSMGGADTEAFF

D: NA
V: TRBV27
size: few
J: TRBJ2-3
DNA: TGTGCCAGCACGCAGACTACCAGGGGAGGTGTTACGGATACGCAGTATTTT
CDR3: CASTQTTRGGVTDTQYF

D: NA
V: TRBV29-1
size: few
J: TRBJ1-1
DNA: TGCAGCCCCAAACCGGTCCCGGGGCCCGCTTTCTTT
CDR3: CSPKPVPGPAFF

D: NA
V: TRBV29-1
size: NA
J: TRBJ2-3
DNA: TGCAGCGTGTCCGGGACATTAGTCTGGGAGTATTTT
CDR3: CSVSGTLVWEYF

D: TRBD1
V: TRBV18
size: many
J: TRBJ1-1
DNA: TGTGCCAGCTCACCGGAGGAGACAGGGGGAACTGAAGCTTTCTTT
CDR3: CASSPEETGGTEAFF